These 8 T cell receptor beta chains came from one sample sequenced in a study of control samples from healthy donors and cancer patients. Produced via immunoSEQ multiplex PCR; TCRdb's table is partial and in-frame only. Counted here are thousands of clones, 75% to 95% occurring once; the ten biggest clones make up 15% to 20%. Sample: PBMCs. These receptors came from a man in his 60s with colorectal cancer.

The sample holds a few counts of this clone. The chain carries TRBV4-2 and TRBJ1-6, with D tentatively TRBD1 (6 bases). This CDR3 spans 15 amino acids. V was clipped by 1 base and J by 10 bases, with 14 bases between them. Germline CDR1 is LGHNA and CDR2 is YNFKEQ. This CDR3 reads CASSQVAQGGSPLHF. The CDR3 DNA follows: TGTGCCAGCAGCCAAGTCGCACAGGGCGGATCACCCCTCCACTTT.

The chain carries TRBV18 and TRBJ2-7; D remains unclear. The CDR3 is 16 residues long. Trimming stripped 3 bases from V and 2 bases from J, with 17 bases between. CDR1 and CDR2 from the germline V gene are KGHSH and LQKENI. As DNA, the CDR3 is TGTGCCAGCTCACCGGGAAACCAGTGGGCAGCCTACGAGCAGTACTTC. Encoded protein: CASSPGNQWAAYEQYF.

Written as DNA, the CDR3 is TGTGCCAGCTCACCTCGATCCCCGGGACAGGGGATATACACCGGGGAGCTGTTTTTT. It codes for CASSPRSPGQGIYTGELFF. This chain links TRBV18 with TRBJ2-2; 10 bases fit TRBD1. The J segment lost 3 bases and the V segment lost 3 bases, leaving 13 bases of the junction unmatched. This CDR3 spans 19 amino acids. From germline, CDR1 is KGHSH and CDR2 LQKENI.

The chain carries TRBV4-1 and TRBJ1-2; possible D gene TRBD1, 5 bases. This CDR3 comprises 16 residues. The V gene lost 2 bases and the J gene lost 2 bases, with 15 bases spanning the gap. Germline CDR1 MGHRA, CDR2 YSYEKL. In nucleotides, the CDR3 is TGCGCCAGCAGCCAATTCCGAGGCAGGGCCAACTATGGCTACACCTTC. As protein: CASSQFRGRANYGYTF.

The chain couples TRBV19 to TRBJ2-3; D ambiguous. Germline V lookup: CDR1 LNHDA, CDR2 SQIVND (reference sequence). The V end was cut by 10 bases, the J end by 0 bases, with 14 bases between. CDR3 length: 14 amino acids. The CDR3 spells CATATFQSTDTQYF. The CDR3, as DNA: TGTGCCACTGCGACATTCCAAAGCACAGATACGCAGTATTTT.

The J gene is TRBJ1-2, the V gene TRBV28, with D hard to call. The V gene's germline CDR1 is MDHEN and CDR2 SYDVKM. This CDR3 is 14 amino acids long. V dropped 2 bases and J dropped 8 bases, with 15 bases sitting between them. CDR3 in amino acids: CASSLGSRVGGYTF. The CDR3 DNA is TGTGCCAGCAGTTTAGGTAGTCGGGTTGGAGGCTACACCTTC.

V and J are TRBV25-1 and TRBJ1-1, with unresolved D. Deletions cut 1 base from V and 1 base from J, with 7 bases between. CDR1 MGHDK and CDR2 SYGVNS come from the germline V gene. The CDR3 is 14 amino acids. CDR3 residues: CASSESGENTEAFF. CDR3 DNA sequence: TGTGCCAGCAGTGAATCCGGTGAGAACACTGAAGCTTTCTTT.

The chain carries TRBV7-9 and TRBJ2-1; maybe TRBD2 (6 bases). There are 13 residues in the CDR3. CDR1 SEHNR and CDR2 FQNEAQ come from the germline V gene (reference sequence). V shed 4 bases and J shed 10 bases, with 14 bases lying between them. Written as DNA, the CDR3 is TGTGCCAGCAGCTCGGGGGATAGAGGGGAGCAGTTCTTC. This translates into CASSSGDRGEQFF.